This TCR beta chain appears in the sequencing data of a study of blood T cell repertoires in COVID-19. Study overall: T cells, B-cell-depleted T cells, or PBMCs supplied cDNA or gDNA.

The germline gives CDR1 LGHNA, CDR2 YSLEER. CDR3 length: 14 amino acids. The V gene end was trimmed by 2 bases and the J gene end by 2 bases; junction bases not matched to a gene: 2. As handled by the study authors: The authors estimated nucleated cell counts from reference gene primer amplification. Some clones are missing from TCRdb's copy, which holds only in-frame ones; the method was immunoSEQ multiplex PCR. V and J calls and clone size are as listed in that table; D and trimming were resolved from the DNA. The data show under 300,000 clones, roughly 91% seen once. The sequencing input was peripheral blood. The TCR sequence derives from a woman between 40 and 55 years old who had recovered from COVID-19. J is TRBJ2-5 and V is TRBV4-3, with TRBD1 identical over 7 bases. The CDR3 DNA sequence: TGCGCCAGCAGCCAAAGGGGGCGGCAAGAGACCCAGTACTTC. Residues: CASSQRGRQETQYF.